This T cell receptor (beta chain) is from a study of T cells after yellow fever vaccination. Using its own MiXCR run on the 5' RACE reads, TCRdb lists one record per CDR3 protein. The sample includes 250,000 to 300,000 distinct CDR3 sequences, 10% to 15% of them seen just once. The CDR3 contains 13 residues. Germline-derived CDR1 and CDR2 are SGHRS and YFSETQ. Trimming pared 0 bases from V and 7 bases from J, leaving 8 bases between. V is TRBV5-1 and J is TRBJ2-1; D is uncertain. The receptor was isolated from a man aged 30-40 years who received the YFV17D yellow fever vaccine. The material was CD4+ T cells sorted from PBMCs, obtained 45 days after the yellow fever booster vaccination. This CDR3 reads CASSLAVRNEQFF. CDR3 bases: TGCGCCAGCAGCTTGGCCGTGCGAAATGAGCAGTTCTTC.